One sample yielded the 28 T cell receptor beta chains listed below, sequenced in a study of CD8+CD57+ T cells in acquired aplastic anemia. Genomic DNA, serving as template, underwent TCR beta VDJ and CDR3 profiling. TCRdb redid the calling of the reads with MiXCR, one entry per CDR3 protein. The sample holds roughly 280,000 distinct CDR3 sequences, roughly 61% seen once. Patients picked for sequencing had shown CD8+CD57+ cell expansion detected by flow cytometry. Specimen: sorted CD4+, CD8+, or CD8+CD57+ T cells (not recorded which) from PBMCs. These receptors were taken from a human donor with aplastic anemia.

The sample holds many counts of this clonotype. The chain couples TRBV19 to TRBJ2-6, with a tentative D call TRBD1 (6 bases). The germline V gene has CDR1 LNHDA and CDR2 SQIVND (reference sequence). With 3 bases removed from V and 0 bases from J, the gap between germline ends came to 12 bases. The CDR3 is 17 residues long. CDR3 sequence reads: CASSMGDTFSGANVLTF. The CDR3, as DNA: TGTGCCAGTAGTATGGGGGACACCTTCTCTGGGGCCAACGTCCTGACTTTC. The entire variable domain, with the rest obtained from reference TRBV19 and TRBJ2-6, is as follows: DGGITQSPKYLFRKEGQNVTLSCEQNLNHDAMYWYRQDPGQGLRLIYYSQIVNDFQKGDIAEGYSVSREKKESFPLTVTSAQKNPTAFYLCASSMGDTFSGANVLTFGAGSRLTVL.

This clonotype was seen more than once but under ten times. The rearrangement joins TRBV6-5 to TRBJ2-7; D not resolved. This CDR3 has 14 residues. Trimming left V 4 bases short and J 2 bases short, with 12 bases between. Germline CDR1 is MNHEY and CDR2 is SVGAGI. CDR3 amino acids: CASSSDLVPYEQYF. DNA of the CDR3: TGTGCCAGCAGTTCGGATCTCGTTCCCTACGAGCAGTACTTC.

The chain links TRBV7-9 to TRBJ1-4; 9 nucleotides agree with TRBD1. The CDR3 spans 15 residues. Germline V gives CDR1 SEHNR, CDR2 FQNEAQ (reference sequence). V trimming: 2 bases; J trimming: 7 bases; junction bases outside the gene matches: 5. The CDR3 loop reads CASSLPGQGFEKLFF. The CDR3 DNA follows: TGTGCCAGCAGCTTACCGGGACAGGGTTTTGAAAAACTGTTTTTT.

The chain joins TRBV7-2 to TRBJ2-1, with 7 bases identical to TRBD2. This CDR3 contains 14 residues. After removal of 1 base from V and 12 bases from J, the junction contained 9 bases not matched to a gene. Germline loops: CDR1 SGHTA, CDR2 FQGNSA. CDR3 nucleotides: TGTGCCAGCAGCTTAGTACCGGGAGGAGATACGCAGTTCTTC. Its protein is CASSLVPGGDTQFF.

This clonotype was counted a few times. The chain recombines TRBV20-1 with TRBJ1-6, with 8 bases matching TRBD1. The ends lost 5 bases at V and 10 bases at J; junction bases unmatched: 13. Germline V gives CDR1 DFQATT, CDR2 SNEGSKA (reference sequence). The CDR3 is made up of 15 amino acids. CDR3 coding DNA: TGCAGTGCTCCACGGGAGACAGGGGCGAACTCACCCCTCCACTTT. Its translation is CSAPRETGANSPLHF.

As concerns this clonotype: Since no conserved phenylalanine or tryptophan closes the CDR3, a read error is the likely cause. The rearrangement joins TRBV7-6 to TRBJ2-5; D possibly corresponds to TRBD2 (5 bases). This CDR3 comprises 17 residues. Germline CDR1 SGHVS, CDR2 FNYEAQ. The CDR3 DNA is TGTGCCAGCAGCTCAAGGGCCAGACTATCTTTGAAAGAGGCCCAGTACCTC. The encoded protein is CASSSRARLSLKEAQYL.

The chain carries TRBV19 and TRBJ2-7; 8 bases agree with TRBD1. Germline V gives CDR1 LNHDA, CDR2 SQIVND (reference sequence). Unmatched junction bases numbered 9, after V lost 6 bases and J lost 2 bases. There are 15 residues in the CDR3. CDR3 nucleotides: TGTGCCAGTAGAACTTCCACAGGGGGTCCCTACGAGCAGTACTTC. It yields the protein CASRTSTGGPYEQYF.

Comment on this clonotype: One end of the junction does not line up with germline, which may come from a read error. This chain joins TRBV20-1 and TRBJ1-3; D is possibly TRBD1 (5 bases). This CDR3 is built from 12 residues. Germline CDR1 DFQATT, CDR2 SNEGSKA (reference sequence). CDR3 loop: CSARDDRNPICF. The CDR3 bases are TGCAGTGCTAGAGATGACAGAAACCCCATATGTTTT.

This clonotype appeared many times. A much larger clone lies a single base off, so this may be a read error. This chain uses TRBV29-1 with TRBJ1-2, with 7 bases identical to TRBD1. CDR1 and CDR2 (germline): SQVTM, ANQGSEA. This CDR3 region has 13 residues. The CDR3 nucleotides read TGCAGCGTTGCTGACAGGGAATACTATGGCTACATCTTC. Residues: CSVADREYYGYIF.

The chain employs TRBV10-3 and TRBJ2-3; possible D gene TRBD2, 7 bases. Trimming removed 6 bases from V and 4 bases from J, with 14 bases in between. The CDR3 has 14 residues. The V gene's germline CDR1 is ENHRY and CDR2 SYGVKD. The CDR3 region is CAIRGGRDADTQYF. CDR3 nucleotide sequence: TGTGCCATCAGGGGGGGGCGGGATGCAGATACGCAGTATTTT.

The rearrangement links TRBV3-1 to TRBJ2-2; TRBD2 agrees at 9 bases. V dropped 1 base and J dropped 6; count of bases not matched to a gene: 3. CDR3 length: 15 residues. Germline assignment: CDR1 LGHDT and CDR2 YNNKEL (reference sequence). The CDR3 reads CASSQVSGSAGELFF. DNA of the CDR3: TGTGCCAGCAGCCAAGTTAGCGGGAGCGCCGGGGAGCTGTTTTTT.

The chain joins TRBV7-9 to TRBJ2-1; D is uncertain. The V end lost 7 bases, the J end lost 6 bases, and 13 bases lay between the germline ends. Germline CDR1 is SEHNR and CDR2 is FQNEAQ (reference sequence). The CDR3 is 13 amino acids. CDR3 region: CASKSGIGNEQFF. The CDR3 coding sequence is TGTGCCAGCAAGTCCGGTATCGGCAATGAGCAGTTCTTC.

The J gene is TRBJ1-1, the V gene TRBV20-1; a weak D match, TRBD1 (6 bases). The CDR3 has 13 residues. Germline loops: CDR1 DFQATT, CDR2 SNEGSKA (reference sequence). V lost 7 bases, J lost 3 bases, and 15 bases lay in between. In DNA, the CDR3 is TGCAGTGGGCGGGGGCGGGTCGACACTGAAGCTTTCTTT. Protein sequence: CSGRGRVDTEAFF.

The chain employs TRBV9 and TRBJ2-3; TRBD2 matches at 9 bases. The germline CDR1 and CDR2 sequences are SGDLS and YYNGEE. This CDR3 has 17 amino acids. Unmatched junction bases numbered 6, after V lost 0 bases and J lost 1 base. The DNA of the CDR3 is TGTGCCAGCAGCGTAGACCTGGAGCGGGGGGGCACAGATACGCAGTATTTT. It translates to CASSVDLERGGTDTQYF.

This clonotype was detected ten times or more. This chain uses TRBV20-1 with TRBJ1-3; 8 bases fit TRBD1. Trimming removed 0 bases from V and 7 bases from J; junction bases left unmatched: 5. Germline V gene data show CDR1 as DFQATT and CDR2 as SNEGSKA (reference sequence). The CDR3 contains 14 residues. Written as DNA, the CDR3 is TGCAGTGCTAGAGATCGGCAGGGGGCGAACACCATATATTTT. Protein sequence: CSARDRQGANTIYF.

In this sample, this clonotype turned up once. The V gene is TRBV7-9, the J gene TRBJ2-2; no definite D call. The CDR3 is 14 amino acids. Germline V lookup: CDR1 SEHNR, CDR2 FQNEAQ (reference sequence). The V end was cut by 4 bases, the J end by 6 bases, with 12 bases between. CDR3 DNA sequence: TGTGCCAGCAGCTCACCTATAGCCCCCGGGGAGCTGTTTTTT. Encoded protein: CASSSPIAPGELFF.

This clonotype was detected many times. The chain combines TRBV5-5 with TRBJ2-7; 11 bases fit TRBD1. The CDR3 sequence is 15 residues long. CDR1 is SGHKS and CDR2 is YYEKEE in the germline V gene (reference sequence). The trim removed 1 base at V and 4 bases at J, leaving 4 bases unmatched. CDR3 DNA: TGTGCCAGCAGCTTGTCGGGACAGGGGGGGTACGAGCAGTACTTC. Residues: CASSLSGQGGYEQYF.

This clonotype occurred many times. This rearrangement joins TRBV12-5 to TRBJ2-3; 14 positions match TRBD2. The CDR3 length is 14 residues. Germline V gene data show CDR1 as LGHNT and CDR2 as FRNRAP. The CDR3 spells CASGLAGGTDTQYF. CDR3 DNA: TGTGCCAGCGGACTAGCGGGAGGTACAGATACGCAGTATTTT.

This clonotype has a count of ten or more. This sequence joins TRBV5-5 and TRBJ2-7; the match to TRBD2 covers 14 bases. Germline CDR1 is SGHKS and CDR2 is YYEKEE (reference sequence). The V and J ends lost 0 bases and 4 bases, in that order; junction bases with no gene match: 6. The CDR3 consists of 17 residues. CDR3 protein: CASSLAGTSGGLYEQYF. DNA for the CDR3: TGTGCCAGCAGCTTGGCGGGGACTAGCGGGGGACTATACGAGCAGTACTTC.

This clonotype came up a few times. J is TRBJ1-1 and V is TRBV7-8, with D perhaps matching TRBD1 (5 bases). Germline values: CDR1 SGHVS, CDR2 FQNEAQ. V was pared by 5 bases and J by 2 bases, with 9 bases between. CDR3 length: 13 residues. The CDR3 protein is CASSPDSNTEAFF. The CDR3 DNA reads TGTGCCAGCAGCCCCGACAGCAACACTGAAGCTTTCTTT.

This clonotype showed up just a few times. The gene calls are TRBV7-3 and TRBJ2-3; 9 nucleotides align to TRBD2. The V gene's germline CDR1 is SGHTA and CDR2 FQGTGA. The junction had 3 bases not matched to a gene; V was cut back by 3 bases and J by 2 bases. The CDR3 covers 15 residues. The CDR3 is CASSLGGGATDTQYF. The CDR3 nucleotides are TGTGCCAGCAGCTTGGGCGGGGGGGCCACAGATACGCAGTATTTT. The whole variable domain, filled in from reference TRBV7-3 and TRBJ2-3, reads GAGVSQTPSNKVTEKGKYVELRCDPISGHTALYWYRQSLGQGPEFLIYFQGTGAADDSGLPNDRFFAVRPEGSVSTLKIQRTERGDSAVYLCASSLGGGATDTQYFGPGTRLTVL.

In its sample, this clonotype was seen many times. J is TRBJ1-1 and V is TRBV20-1, with TRBD1 as a possible D gene (5 bases). Germline assignment: CDR1 DFQATT and CDR2 SNEGSKA (reference sequence). The CDR3 has 14 amino acids. V lost 0 bases, J lost 1 base, and 9 bases lay in between. The CDR3 region is CSARDPGRNTEAFF. The CDR3 nucleotides are TGCAGTGCTAGAGACCCAGGGCGGAACACTGAAGCTTTCTTT.

With respect to this clonotype: Because the CDR3 is missing its conserved closing phenylalanine or tryptophan, this is likely a read error. The CDR3 sequence: CASSSGSGTSGSDEQFR. CDR3 nucleotide sequence: TGTGCCAGCAGCTCAGGAAGCGGGACTAGCGGGAGTGATGAGCAGTTCCGC. The chain combines TRBV7-2 with TRBJ2-1, with 14 bases matching TRBD2. Germline values: CDR1 SGHTA, CDR2 FQGNSA. With V trimmed by 4 bases and J by 8 bases, 10 bases remained unmatched. There are 17 residues in the CDR3.

For this clonotype: The junction departs from germline at one end; a sequencing error may be responsible. This rearrangement joins TRBV7-9 to TRBJ1-2; possible D gene TRBD1, 6 bases. The CDR3 covers 18 residues. From germline, CDR1 is SEHNR and CDR2 FQNEAQ (reference sequence). CDR3 region: CASSLAGGPYNEQYDYTF. CDR3 nucleotides: TGTGCCAGCAGCTTAGCGGGGGGGCCATACAATGAGCAGTATGACTACACCTTC.

A few counts support this clonotype. The chain has TRBV20-1 and TRBJ1-6; 9 nucleotides align to TRBD1. Germline CDR1 DFQATT, CDR2 SNEGSKA (reference sequence). The CDR3 contains 16 residues. After removal of 0 bases from V and 9 bases from J, the junction contained 9 bases not matched to a gene. This CDR3 reads CSARDLRGTGFSPLHF. The CDR3 DNA is TGCAGTGCTAGAGATCTTAGAGGGACAGGGTTTTCACCCCTCCACTTT.

This clonotype occurred a few times. The V gene is TRBV7-6, the J gene TRBJ2-3; the match to TRBD1 covers 9 bases. After removal of 5 bases from V and 14 bases from J, the junction contained 8 bases not matched to a gene. CDR3 length equals 12 residues. The germline CDR1 and CDR2 sequences are SGHVS and FNYEAQ. CDR3 in amino acids: CASSLGGTGWYF. CDR3 bases: TGTGCCAGCAGCCTGGGGGGGACAGGGTGGTATTTT. The complete variable domain, with remaining parts taken from reference TRBV7-6 and TRBJ2-3, reads GAGVSQSPRYKVTKRGQDVALRCDPISGHVSLYWYRQALGQGPEFLTYFNYEAQQDKSGLPNDRFSAERPEGSISTLTIQRTEQRDSAMYRCASSLGGTGWYFGPGTRLTVL.

Comment on this clonotype: Relative to the germline gene, one junction end is altered; a read error may explain this. The chain has TRBV10-1 and TRBJ2-7; the D gene is possibly TRBD2 (6 bases). The germline V gene encodes CDR1 WNHNN and CDR2 SYGVQD (reference sequence). This CDR3 is 13 amino acids long. The chain's CDR3 is CASTPGVRDEQYF. For the CDR3, the DNA is TGTGCCAGCACTCCGGGGGTACGCGACGAGCAGTACTTC.

This clonotype was detected a few times. The rearrangement uses TRBV5-6 and TRBJ2-7; no clear D gene. The V end was cut by 2 bases, the J end by 6 bases, with 12 bases between. Germline CDR1 reads SGHDT; CDR2 reads YYEEEE. The CDR3 loop spans 13 amino acids. CDR3 coding DNA: TGTGCCAGCAGCTTAGAAAGCAGGAGCGAGCAGTACTTC. Residues: CASSLESRSEQYF.